This record covers a single T cell receptor beta chain. Its antigen is currently unknown. At one end, the junction sequence differs from germline, possibly due to a read error. This specimen comes from a study of T cells in Graves' hyperthyroidism and ophthalmopathy. What was amplified from RNA transcripts were TCR beta CDR3 regions. TCR CDR3 regions were first amplified by RT-PCR with HTBI primers. From the multiplex PCR reads, TCRdb called clonotypes with MiXCR, one entry per CDR3 protein. The sample shows 500,000 to 800,000 distinct CDR3 sequences, 45% of them seen only once. Findings and limits, study-wide: From stable hyperthyroidism, ophthalmopathy was set apart by a 13 V-J model. Blood also held most thyroid clonotypes expanded beyond 0.001. Model-based prediction identified ophthalmopathy a median about 6.8 months prior to its onset.

Diagnostic decisions used clinical symptoms, serum thyroxine and TRAb, thyroid ultrasound and orbital computed tomography. Germline V CDR1 and CDR2: SGHTA, FQGNSA. This CDR3 is built from 12 residues. This TCR was recovered from an adult man with Graves' disease, either hyperthyroidism or ophthalmopathy (not recorded which). The rearrangement uses TRBV7-2 and TRBJ2-7; TRBD2 might be the D (5 bases). Sequenced sample: peripheral blood or thyroid tissue (not recorded which). The CDR3, as DNA: TGTGCCAGCAGCGTCGGAGGAACGGGTGGGGACTTC. Translated, it gives CASSVGGTGGDF.